These T cell receptor beta chains were read from a single sample in a study of identifying expanded T cells in peripheral blood. Measured with immunoSEQ multiplex PCR; TCRdb has only the in-frame clones, and not every one. Of 110,000 or so clones in the sample, about nine tenths were seen once. Sequencing was done on a sample of blood. These receptors originate from a person aged 18 to 70 in good health. The CDR3 runs from the conserved cysteine through the conserved F or W. D genes are given only for firm matches. The size entry is marked missing in some rows and otherwise reads once, few, many or a size class.

J gene	clone size	D gene	V gene	CDR3 DNA	CDR3 protein
TRBJ2-7	.	TRBD1	TRBV9	TGTGCCAGCAGCGTGGCGACAGGGACCCCCTACGAGCAGTACTTC	CASSVATGTPYEQYF
TRBJ1-1	few	.	TRBV18	TGTGCCAGCTCACCCAGACAGCTTGAAGCTTTCTTT	CASSPRQLEAFF
TRBJ1-2	.	.	TRBV13	TGTGCCAGCAGCCGTATCGGTGGCTACACCTTC	CASSRIGGYTF
TRBJ2-7	once	.	TRBV10-3	TGTGCCATCAGTGAGGCGCGGGGTTACGAGCAGTACTTC	CAISEARGYEQYF
TRBJ2-5	.	.	TRBV6-1	TGTGCCAGCAGTGGGTTAGAGACCCAGTACTTC	CASSGLETQYF
TRBJ2-1	once	TRBD1	TRBV7-3	TGTGCCAGCAACCAGGGACAGGGAGAGGATGAGCAGTTCTTC	CASNQGQGEDEQFF
TRBJ1-2	.	.	TRBV21-1	TGTGCCAGCAGCAATAACCCGGGACAGGGTGAAGGGGGCTACACCTTC	CASSNNPGQGEGGYTF
TRBJ2-5	once	.	TRBV5-1	TGCGCCAGCAGCCGTACAGCAAACCAAGAGACCCAGTACTTC	CASSRTANQETQYF
TRBJ1-1	once	.	TRBV6-4	TGTGCCAGCAAAGAGGGACTCATGAACACTGAAGCTTTCTTT	CASKEGLMNTEAFF
TRBJ2-7	once	TRBD2	TRBV7-2	TGTGCCAGCAGCTTCGGCGGGGGGAGCGAGCAGTACTTC	CASSFGGGSEQYF
TRBJ1-2	.	TRBD1	TRBV6-5	TGTGCCAGCAGAGAGCGGACAGGGCCTAACTATGGCTACACCTTC	CASRERTGPNYGYTF
TRBJ2-5	.	TRBD2	TRBV15	TGTGCCACCAGCAGAGTTCTACCAACTAGGCGGGAGGCCCAAGAGACCCAGTACTTC	CATSRVLPTRREAQETQYF
TRBJ2-1	.	TRBD2	TRBV7-9	TGTGCCAGCAGCTTCGACGCGGGAGCTCACAATGAGCAGTTCTTC	CASSFDAGAHNEQFF
TRBJ2-1	.	TRBD1	TRBV19	TGTGCCAGTAGTATAGGAGGACAGGGGAATGAGCAGTTCTTC	CASSIGGQGNEQFF
TRBJ1-1	.	TRBD1	TRBV5-1	TGCGCCAGCAGCCCGGGGGACAGTTGGAACACTGAAGCTTTCTTT	CASSPGDSWNTEAFF
TRBJ2-5	.	.	TRBV19	TGTGCCAGTAGTATTGGGGGCCTAGGGACCCAGTACTTC	CASSIGGLGTQYF
TRBJ1-5	once	.	TRBV7-2	TGTGCCAGCAGCTTAAAGGTCCGGTTTAGCAATCAGCCCCAGCATTTT	CASSLKVRFSNQPQHF
TRBJ1-2	.	TRBD1	TRBV5-1	TGCGCCAGCAGCTTGAGAACAGGGGATTACTATGGCTACACCTTC	CASSLRTGDYYGYTF
TRBJ2-7	.	.	TRBV29-1	TGCAGCGTTGAAGGCAGTTACGAGCAGTACTTC	CSVEGSYEQYF
TRBJ2-7	.	TRBD2	TRBV25-1	TGTGCCAGCAGTGAATGGGTGTCCAGCGGGAGCCCCCCTGGGCAGTACTTC	CASSEWVSSGSPPGQYF
TRBJ2-5	.	.	TRBV29-1	TGCAGCGTTGAAGACTGGGGGGAGACCCAGTACTTC	CSVEDWGETQYF
TRBJ1-3	few	.	TRBV4-2	TGTGCCAGCAGCCAAGTCGGCATCGGAAACACCATATATTTT	CASSQVGIGNTIYF
TRBJ2-1	.	.	TRBV28	TGTGCCAGCCGAGGGGCCGGTAGCACCAATGAGCAGTTCTTC	CASRGAGSTNEQFF
TRBJ2-7	once	TRBD1	TRBV25-1	TGTGCCAGCAGTCCCCAAAGACAGGGGCTCGAGGAGCAGTACTTC	CASSPQRQGLEEQYF
TRBJ2-5	.	.	TRBV11-2	TGTGCCAGCAGCCCCACTGGGGGGAGAGAGACCCAGTACTTC	CASSPTGGRETQYF
TRBJ2-3	.	.	TRBV5-1	TGCGCCAGCAGCTTGGGGACGACAGATACGCAGTATTTT	CASSLGTTDTQYF